These 17 T cell receptor beta chains were sequenced from one sample in a study of T-cell reconstitution after alpha-beta-depleted transplantation in children. Unique molecular identifiers were incorporated during preparation of the TCRbeta library. Each CDR3 protein is one row after TCRdb ran MiXCR on the PCR reads. The data contain approximately 630,000 distinct CDR3 sequences, about an eighth of them singletons. Material: PBMCs, obtained before TCRalphabeta/CD19-depleted stem cell transplant. These receptors all come from a girl aged 2 to 9 with congenital amegakaryocytic thrombocytopenia, due to receive a stem cell transplant.

To note about this clonotype: A much more abundant neighbour one base away suggests this may be a read error. This rearrangement joins TRBV29-1 to TRBJ2-3; TRBD1 aligns across 9 bases. The CDR3 sequence is 15 residues long. Germline CDR1 reads SQVTM; CDR2 reads ANQGSEA. The CDR3 sequence is CRVGPGTGRADTQYF. CDR3 bases: TGCAGGGTTGGCCCGGGGACAGGGAGGGCAGATACGCAGTATTTT.

The sample holds a few counts of this clonotype. V gene TRBV20-1 combines with J gene TRBJ2-5; TRBD2 matches at 8 bases. Germline V lookup: CDR1 DFQATT, CDR2 SNEGSKA (reference sequence). The V gene end was trimmed by 0 bases and the J gene end by 5 bases; junction bases not matched to a gene: 11. The CDR3 contains 16 residues. Here the CDR3 DNA reads TGCAGTGCTAGAGATTATGAGCGGGAGTACGACGAGACCCAGTACTTC. As protein: CSARDYEREYDETQYF.

The genes are TRBV7-8 and TRBJ2-1; D perhaps matches TRBD2 (6 bases). V was shortened by 6 bases and J by 9 bases, with 15 bases between the two germline ends. This CDR3 comprises 13 residues. Germline CDR1 reads SGHVS; CDR2 reads FQNEAQ. The CDR3 DNA is TGTGCCAGCAGATCCCTCCTGGGAGGTGAGCAGTTCTTC. Protein product: CASRSLLGGEQFF.

This chain connects TRBV20-1 to TRBJ1-5; 8 bases match TRBD1. The CDR3 has 14 residues. Germline CDR1 DFQATT, CDR2 SNEGSKA (reference sequence). The trim removed 3 bases at V and 6 bases at J, leaving 7 bases unmatched. The CDR3 protein is CSARTGAVGQPQHF. The CDR3 coding sequence is TGCAGTGCTAGGACAGGGGCGGTGGGTCAGCCCCAGCATTTT.

Many counts were recorded for this clonotype. The genes are TRBV5-1 and TRBJ2-1, with no clear D. V was cut by 3 bases and J by 0 bases, with 7 bases left in between. CDR3 length: 14 residues. Germline lookup yields CDR1 SGHRS and CDR2 YFSETQ. The DNA for the CDR3 is TGCGCCAGCAGCTACCCAACCTCCTACAATGAGCAGTTCTTC. Translating it yields CASSYPTSYNEQFF.

There are many counts of this clonotype. This chain joins TRBV10-1 and TRBJ2-1; D is undetermined. The CDR3 extends over 12 amino acids. Per the germline V gene, CDR1 is WNHNN and CDR2 is SYGVQD (reference sequence). Trimming shortened V by 2 bases and J by 8 bases, and 7 bases separated the two germline ends. CDR3: CASSEVVDEQFF. In DNA, the CDR3 is TGCGCCAGCAGTGAGGTGGTCGATGAGCAGTTCTTC.

This clonotype came up many times. The V gene is TRBV12-3 or TRBV12-4, the J gene TRBJ2-1; D is unresolved. Trimming shortened V by 5 bases and J by 6 bases, and 17 bases separated the two germline ends. The CDR3 length is 15 residues. The CDR3 region has the DNA TGTGCCAGCAGTCCGATCTCCCAAGCAGCCAATGAGCAGTTCTTC. Protein product: CASSPISQAANEQFF.

Details on this clonotype: This may come from a read error, since a much larger clone is one base off. In nucleotides, the CDR3 is TGTGCCAGCAGCTCCGAGACTAGTTTAGGTTCTGCGCAGTTCTTC. Amino acids: CASSSETSLGSAQFF. The J gene is TRBJ2-1, the V gene TRBV7-9, with D perhaps matching TRBD2 (6 bases). The V end was cut by 4 bases, the J end by 12 bases, with 22 bases between. Germline V gene data show CDR1 as SEHNR and CDR2 as FQNEAQ (reference sequence). The CDR3 sequence is 15 residues long.

This clonotype was seen many times. J is TRBJ2-1 and V is TRBV25-1; D may be TRBD2 (5 bases). Trimming removed 1 base at V and 7 bases at J, with 14 bases between. The CDR3 consists of 15 residues. Per germline, CDR1 MGHDK and CDR2 SYGVNS. The DNA of the CDR3 is TGTGCCAGCAGTGAATCGATCGGAGGTAGGAATGAGCAGTTCTTC. Its translation is CASSESIGGRNEQFF.

The chain has TRBV19 and TRBJ2-7; 9 bases match TRBD2. Per germline, CDR1 LNHDA and CDR2 SQIVND (reference sequence). J lost 2 bases, V lost 4 bases, and 6 bases had no gene match. This CDR3 has 15 residues. CDR3: CASSTGLALTYEQYF. The CDR3 DNA reads TGTGCCAGTAGTACAGGACTAGCGTTAACCTACGAGCAGTACTTC.

V and J are TRBV28 and TRBJ2-3, with 8 bases identical to TRBD2. Trimming took 6 bases from V and 2 from J; bases not matched to a gene: 13. The CDR3 sequence is 17 residues long. Per germline, CDR1 MDHEN and CDR2 SYDVKM. The chain's CDR3 is CASSRHVIAGNTDTQYF. CDR3 DNA sequence: TGTGCCAGCAGCCGACACGTGATAGCGGGGAACACAGATACGCAGTATTTT.

This clonotype showed up many times. The chain links TRBV27 to TRBJ2-7; 7 nucleotides line up with TRBD2. The germline V gene has CDR1 MNHEY and CDR2 SMNVEV (reference sequence). Germline trimming cut 5 bases from V and 0 bases from J; bases unmatched to any gene: 4. The CDR3 runs 14 residues. This chain's CDR3 is CASSRGLVSYEQYF. CDR3 DNA: TGTGCCAGCAGTCGAGGACTAGTCTCCTACGAGCAGTACTTC.

V and J are TRBV20-1 and TRBJ2-1; 7 positions match TRBD2. There are 18 residues in the CDR3. The germline V gene has CDR1 DFQATT and CDR2 SNEGSKA (reference sequence). V lost 2 bases to trimming and J lost 10 bases; unmatched junction nucleotides: 23. CDR3 bases: TGCAGTGCTAGACCCGGGTTTTGGGCGGGAGAACCCCGTGGGGAGCAGTTCTTC. Encoded protein: CSARPGFWAGEPRGEQFF.

This clonotype was seen at least ten times. The rearrangement joins TRBV7-9 to TRBJ2-3; no clear D. Trimming removed 4 bases from V and 5 bases from J, with 7 bases in between. Germline V gene sequence: CDR1 SEHNR, CDR2 FQNEAQ (reference sequence). The CDR3 is 12 residues long. CDR3 sequence (DNA): TGTGCCAGCAGCTACGGTCTAGATACGCAGTATTTT. It yields the protein CASSYGLDTQYF. Full variable domain (missing parts from reference TRBV7-9 and TRBJ2-3): DTGVSQNPRHKITKRGQNVTFRCDPISEHNRLYWYRQTLGQGPEFLTYFQNEAQLEKSRLLSDRFSAERPKGSFSTLEIQRTEQGDSAMYLCASSYGLDTQYFGPGTRLTVL.

This clonotype was recorded a few times. The chain carries TRBV29-1 and TRBJ2-7; 9 bases agree with TRBD1. CDR3 length: 15 residues. Trimming cost V 1 base and J 3 bases; bases outside gene matches: 7. Germline CDR1 and CDR2: SQVTM and ANQGSEA. The CDR3: CSVEVPDRGGYEQYF. The CDR3 DNA sequence: TGCAGCGTTGAAGTTCCGGACAGGGGCGGCTACGAGCAGTACTTC.

This clonotype was observed many times. The chain carries TRBV29-1 and TRBJ2-2, with D possibly TRBD2 on 6 matching bases. The CDR3 is made up of 15 amino acids. V was clipped by 7 bases and J by 3 bases, with 18 bases between them. Germline assignment: CDR1 SQVTM and CDR2 ANQGSEA. CDR3 coding DNA: TGCAGCGCCCGAAACGGGGGATGGGACACCGGGGAGCTGTTTTTT. Translation: CSARNGGWDTGELFF.

This clonotype showed up many times. The chain has TRBV4-1 and TRBJ2-2; 7 nucleotides align to TRBD1. This CDR3 has 17 amino acids. V lost 0 bases, J lost 2 bases, and 6 bases stayed unmatched. Germline loops: CDR1 MGHRA, CDR2 YSYEKL. CDR3: CASSQDARQGNTGELFF. Written as DNA, the CDR3 is TGCGCCAGCAGCCAAGATGCGCGACAGGGCAACACCGGGGAGCTGTTTTTT.